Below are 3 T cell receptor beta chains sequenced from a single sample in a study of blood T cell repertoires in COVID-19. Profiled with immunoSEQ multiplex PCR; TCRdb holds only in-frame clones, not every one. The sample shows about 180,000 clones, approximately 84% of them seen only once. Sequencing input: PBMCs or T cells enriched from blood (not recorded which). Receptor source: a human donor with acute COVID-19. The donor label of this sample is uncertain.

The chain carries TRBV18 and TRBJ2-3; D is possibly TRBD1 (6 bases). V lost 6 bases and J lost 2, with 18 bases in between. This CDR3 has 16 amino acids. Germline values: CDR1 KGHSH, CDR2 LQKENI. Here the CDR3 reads CASSPGLMGATDTQYF. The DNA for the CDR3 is TGTGCCAGCTCCCCCGGATTAATGGGGGCCACAGATACGCAGTATTTT.

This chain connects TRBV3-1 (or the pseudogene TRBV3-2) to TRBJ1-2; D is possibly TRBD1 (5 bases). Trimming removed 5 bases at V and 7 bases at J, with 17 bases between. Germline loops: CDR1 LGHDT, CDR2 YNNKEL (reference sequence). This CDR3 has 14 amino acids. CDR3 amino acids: CASSSSATVIGYTF. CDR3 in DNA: TGTGCCAGCAGCTCCTCCGCGACAGTGATTGGCTACACCTTC.

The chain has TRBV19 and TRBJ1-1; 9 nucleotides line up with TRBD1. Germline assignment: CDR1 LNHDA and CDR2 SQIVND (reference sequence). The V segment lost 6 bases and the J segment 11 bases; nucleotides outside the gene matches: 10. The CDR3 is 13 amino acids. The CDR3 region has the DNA TGTGCCAGTAGCAAGGACAGGGGCGTTCCGGCTTTCTTT. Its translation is CASSKDRGVPAFF.